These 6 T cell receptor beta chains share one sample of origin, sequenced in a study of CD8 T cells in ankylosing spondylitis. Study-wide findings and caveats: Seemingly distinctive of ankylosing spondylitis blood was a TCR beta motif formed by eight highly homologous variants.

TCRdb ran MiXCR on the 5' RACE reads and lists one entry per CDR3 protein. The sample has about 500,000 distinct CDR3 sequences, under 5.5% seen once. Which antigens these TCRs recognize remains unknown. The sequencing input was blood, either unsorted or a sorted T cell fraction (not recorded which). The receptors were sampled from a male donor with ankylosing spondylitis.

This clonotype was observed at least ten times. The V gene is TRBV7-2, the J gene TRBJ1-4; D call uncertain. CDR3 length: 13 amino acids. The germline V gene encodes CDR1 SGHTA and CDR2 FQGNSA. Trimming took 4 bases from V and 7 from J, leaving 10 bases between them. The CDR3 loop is CASSSWGGEKLFF. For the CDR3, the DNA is TGTGCCAGCAGCTCATGGGGTGGTGAAAAACTGTTTTTT.

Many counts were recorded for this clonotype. The CDR3 DNA is TGTGCCAGCAGTGCACAGGGGGCCGACACTGAAGCTTTCTTT. This encodes CASSAQGADTEAFF. The V and J genes are TRBV2 and TRBJ1-1; 9 nucleotides align to TRBD1. Germline CDR1 reads SNHLY; CDR2 reads FYNNEI. The ends lost 4 bases at V and 3 bases at J; junction bases unmatched: 3. This CDR3 has 14 amino acids.

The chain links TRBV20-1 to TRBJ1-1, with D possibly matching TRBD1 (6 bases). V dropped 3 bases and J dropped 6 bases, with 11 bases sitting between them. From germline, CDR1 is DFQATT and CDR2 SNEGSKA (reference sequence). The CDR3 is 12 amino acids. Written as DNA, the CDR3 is TGCAGTGCTAGGTACAGGGACCCTGAAGCTTTCTTT. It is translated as CSARYRDPEAFF.

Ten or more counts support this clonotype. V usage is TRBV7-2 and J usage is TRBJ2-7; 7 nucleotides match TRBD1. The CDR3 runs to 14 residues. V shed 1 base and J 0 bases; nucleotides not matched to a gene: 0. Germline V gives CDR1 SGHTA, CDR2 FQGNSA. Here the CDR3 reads CASSLGDSSYEQYF. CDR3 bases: TGTGCCAGCAGCTTAGGGGACAGCTCCTACGAGCAGTACTTC.

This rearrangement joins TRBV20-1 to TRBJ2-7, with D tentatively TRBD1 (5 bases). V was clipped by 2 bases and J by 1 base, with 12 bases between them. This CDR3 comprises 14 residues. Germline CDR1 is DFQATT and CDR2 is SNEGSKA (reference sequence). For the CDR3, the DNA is TGCAGTGCTAGACCCTCAGGGTTGTCCTACGAGCAGTACTTC. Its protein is CSARPSGLSYEQYF.

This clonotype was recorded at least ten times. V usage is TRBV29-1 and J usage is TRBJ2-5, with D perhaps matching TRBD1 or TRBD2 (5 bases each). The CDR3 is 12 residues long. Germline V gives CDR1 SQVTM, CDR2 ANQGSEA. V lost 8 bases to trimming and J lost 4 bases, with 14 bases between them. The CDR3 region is CSFSAGRETQYF. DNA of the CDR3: TGCAGCTTCTCTGCAGGGAGAGAGACCCAGTACTTC. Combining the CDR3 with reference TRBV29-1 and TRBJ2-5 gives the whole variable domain SAVISQKPSRDICQRGTSLTIQCQVDSQVTMMFWYRQQPGQSLTLIATANQGSEATYESGFVIDKFPISRPNLTFSTLTVSNMSPEDSSIYLCSFSAGRETQYFGPGTRLLVL.